Listed here are 7 T cell receptor beta chains from one sample, sequenced in a study of cytomegalovirus exposure and HLA in healthy donors. The primer mix had 60 Vbeta and 13 Jbeta primers. Generated by immunoSEQ multiplex PCR, the TCRdb table keeps only in-frame clones and is missing some. The sample lists roughly 150,000 clones; about a tenth were seen once. What was sequenced was PBMCs. Receptors originate from a male donor in good health and CMV-seronegative.

This clone was seen more than once but under ten times. Other DNA sequences of this sample code for an identical CDR3. The chain employs TRBV5-1 and TRBJ2-3, with 7 bases lining up with TRBD1. The germline V gene has CDR1 SGHRS and CDR2 YFSETQ. The CDR3 contains 15 residues. The ends lost 0 bases at V and 2 bases at J; junction bases unmatched: 3. CDR3 sequence: CASSLGTGDTDTQYF. CDR3 bases: TGCGCCAGCAGCTTGGGGACAGGAGACACAGATACGCAGTATTTT.

This clone was counted between two and nine times. This sequence joins TRBV6-1 and TRBJ2-7; 8 bases agree with TRBD2. Germline lookup yields CDR1 MNHNS and CDR2 SASEGT. This CDR3 has 14 residues. Trimming removed 4 bases from V and 2 bases from J; junction bases left unmatched: 4. CDR3 sequence reads: CASSVAGRTYEQYF. The CDR3 DNA sequence: TGTGCCAGCAGTGTAGCGGGGCGAACCTACGAGCAGTACTTC.

The table lists this clone with a few counts. The chain employs TRBV7-8 and TRBJ1-2; D perhaps matches TRBD1 (5 bases). V lost 1 base, J lost 6 bases, and 15 bases lay in between. The CDR3 runs to 15 residues. Germline loops: CDR1 SGHVS, CDR2 FQNEAQ. CDR3 protein: CASSLGGVGADGYTF. CDR3 coding DNA: TGTGCCAGCAGCTTAGGGGGGGTCGGGGCGGATGGCTACACCTTC.

This clone has a handful of counts. The chain recombines TRBV29-1 with TRBJ1-1; 7 bases match TRBD1. The CDR3 runs 14 residues. Germline trimming cut 6 bases from V and 3 bases from J; bases unmatched to any gene: 10. Germline values: CDR1 SQVTM, CDR2 ANQGSEA. The CDR3 loop reads CSVKTGDSYTEAFF. Here the CDR3 DNA reads TGCAGCGTGAAAACAGGGGACTCGTACACTGAAGCTTTCTTT.

The chain links TRBV27 to TRBJ1-1; D is unresolved. CDR3 length: 13 residues. Germline lookup yields CDR1 MNHEY and CDR2 SMNVEV (reference sequence). The V end was cut by 8 bases, the J end by 8 bases, with 18 bases between. The CDR3 region is CASGVGEPLEAFF. CDR3 DNA: TGTGCCAGCGGAGTCGGGGAGCCCTTGGAAGCTTTCTTT.

This clone was detected a few times. The chain couples TRBV6-1 to TRBJ1-4, with a possible D match to TRBD1 (6 bases). Germline V gives CDR1 MNHNS, CDR2 SASEGT. V was cut by 4 bases and J by 8 bases, with 20 bases left in between. The CDR3 is 16 amino acids. The CDR3 DNA reads TGTGCCAGCAGTGTTAGACAGGATCCGGCTCGGGAAAAACTGTTTTTT. Translating it yields CASSVRQDPAREKLFF.

The V and J genes are TRBV7-8 and TRBJ2-5; D is possibly TRBD2 (6 bases). Germline assignment: CDR1 SGHVS and CDR2 FQNEAQ. The CDR3 length is 16 residues. Trimming pared 3 bases from V and 2 bases from J, leaving 16 bases between. CDR3 amino acids: CASSFWRERRQETQYF. CDR3 in DNA: TGTGCCAGCAGCTTTTGGAGGGAGAGGAGACAAGAGACCCAGTACTTC.